These 21 T cell receptor beta chains originate from one sample sequenced in a study of cytomegalovirus exposure and HLA in healthy donors. 60 Vbeta and 13 Jbeta primers were used in PCR. TCRdb's copy holds only in-frame clones and misses some; the assay was immunoSEQ multiplex PCR. Of about 76,000 clones listed, about 69% were seen once; the top ten hold approximately 16%. The sequencing input was PBMCs. The receptors come from a woman aged 40-49 years in good health and CMV-seropositive.

The CDR3 spells CASRGHGGNTEAFF. CDR3 DNA sequence: TGTGCCAGCAGGGGCCACGGGGGGAACACTGAAGCTTTCTTT. V usage is TRBV6-5 and J usage is TRBJ1-1; D perhaps matches TRBD1 (5 bases). Trimming left V 6 bases short and J 1 base short, with 12 bases between. The germline V gene encodes CDR1 MNHEY and CDR2 SVGAGI. The CDR3 is 14 residues long.

This clone was counted only a few times. The chain combines TRBV28 with TRBJ2-5; TRBD1 matches 7 bases. J gave up 7 bases and V 6 bases, and 5 bases lay outside the gene matches. Germline CDR1 is MDHEN and CDR2 is SYDVKM. This CDR3 contains 12 residues. For the CDR3, the DNA is TGTGCCAGCAGCAGGGGGTCGGGGACCCAGTACTTC. Translated, it gives CASSRGSGTQYF.

This clone came up once. The chain combines TRBV7-9 with TRBJ1-5; the D is unclear. CDR3 length: 17 residues. Deletions cut 5 bases from V and 0 bases from J, with 17 bases between. The germline CDR1 and CDR2 sequences are SEHNR and FQNEAQ (reference sequence). CDR3 nucleotides: TGTGCCAGCAGCACAGATTTTGGGAGAAATAGCAATCAGCCCCAGCATTTT. This gives the protein CASSTDFGRNSNQPQHF.

The chain joins TRBV5-6 to TRBJ1-6; 7 nucleotides match TRBD1. Germline CDR1 and CDR2: SGHDT and YYEEEE. Trimming took 4 bases from V and 8 from J; bases not matched to a gene: 6. The CDR3 length is 14 residues. The CDR3 sequence is CASSPRQGHSPLHF. Here the CDR3 DNA reads TGTGCCAGCAGCCCCCGACAGGGACATTCACCCCTCCACTTT. The full variable domain, in which reference TRBV5-6 and TRBJ1-6 provide the parts outside the CDR3, is DAGVTQSPTHLIKTRGQQVTLRCSPKSGHDTVSWYQQALGQGPQFIFQYYEEEERQRGNFPDRFSGHQFPNYSSELNVNALLLGDSALYLCASSPRQGHSPLHFGNGTRLTVT.

The genes are TRBV7-8 and TRBJ2-6, with 8 positions matching TRBD1. V lost 2 bases, J lost 2 bases, and 8 bases stayed unmatched. Germline lookup yields CDR1 SGHVS and CDR2 FQNEAQ. This CDR3 has 18 amino acids. The CDR3: CASSLRATGAPGANVLTF. CDR3 coding DNA: TGTGCCAGCAGCTTACGAGCGACAGGGGCCCCTGGGGCCAACGTCCTGACTTTC.

This clone was recorded a few times. This chain uses TRBV6-5 with TRBJ1-5; no firm D call. This CDR3 has 16 residues. Germline CDR1 and CDR2: MNHEY and SVGAGI. Trimming took 0 bases from V and 2 from J, leaving 11 bases between them. CDR3 bases: TGTGCCAGCAGTTACTCGGTCGGCCGGGGCAATCAGCCCCAGCATTTT. It yields the protein CASSYSVGRGNQPQHF.

This clone was counted a few times. This sequence joins TRBV7-7 and TRBJ2-2; 8 bases are a match to TRBD1. Looked up from germline, CDR1 is SSHAT and CDR2 is FNYEAQ (reference sequence). The CDR3 has 17 amino acids. Trimming removed 2 bases from V and 4 bases from J; junction bases left unmatched: 9. The CDR3 DNA reads TGTGCCAGCAGCTTATATGCAGGGGGCGCGAGCACCGGGGAGCTGTTTTTT. This codes for CASSLYAGGASTGELFF.

The V call is TRBV27, the J call TRBJ2-2; 8 positions match TRBD2. The CDR3 extends over 15 amino acids. CDR1 and CDR2 from the germline V gene are MNHEY and SMNVEV (reference sequence). V shed 3 bases, J shed 4 bases, and the junction held 4 bases outside the gene matches. The CDR3 DNA follows: TGTGCCAGCAGTTTCACGCGGGAGGTCACCGGGGAGCTGTTTTTT. Protein sequence: CASSFTREVTGELFF.

V usage is TRBV2 and J usage is TRBJ2-2; 8 bases align to TRBD1. CDR3 size: 15 residues. Germline CDR1 is SNHLY and CDR2 is FYNNEI. J lost 1 base, V lost 5 bases, and 3 bases had no gene match. CDR3 residues: CASSSDRGNTGELFF. CDR3 DNA sequence: TGTGCCAGCAGTTCTGACAGGGGGAACACCGGGGAGCTGTTTTTT.

The V and J genes are TRBV19 and TRBJ1-5, with D perhaps matching TRBD1 (5 bases). Deletions cut 5 bases from V and 0 bases from J, with 20 bases between. The germline V gene has CDR1 LNHDA and CDR2 SQIVND (reference sequence). This CDR3 spans 18 amino acids. CDR3 coding DNA: TGTGCCAGTAGTCGGAGTGTGGAGTATACAGGTAGCAATCAGCCCCAGCATTTT. This codes for CASSRSVEYTGSNQPQHF.

The gene calls are TRBV7-2 and TRBJ2-6; 8 bases fit TRBD1. J was trimmed by 4 bases and V by 4 bases; bases with no gene match: 9. In germline, CDR1 is SGHTA, CDR2 FQGNSA. This CDR3 has 17 residues. CDR3 sequence (DNA): TGTGCCAGCAGCTGGACAGGGTTAATGGGAGGGGCCAACGTCCTGACTTTC. Amino acids: CASSWTGLMGGANVLTF.

The V and J genes are TRBV29-1 and TRBJ2-1; TRBD1 matches at 12 bases. The germline V gene encodes CDR1 SQVTM and CDR2 ANQGSEA. After removal of 0 bases from V and 6 bases from J, the junction contained 3 bases not matched to a gene. The CDR3 consists of 15 residues. The CDR3 is CSVEEGGQGANEQFF. The DNA for the CDR3 is TGCAGCGTTGAAGAGGGGGGACAGGGGGCCAATGAGCAGTTCTTC.

The J gene is TRBJ1-1, the V gene TRBV13; no clear D gene. The CDR3 extends over 14 amino acids. V was trimmed by 3 bases and J by 1 base, leaving 9 bases between them. Germline V gene sequence: CDR1 PRHDT, CDR2 FYEKMQ (reference sequence). CDR3 in amino acids: CASSFLRQNTEAFF. CDR3 DNA sequence: TGTGCCAGCAGCTTCTTACGACAGAACACTGAAGCTTTCTTT. The full variable domain, in which reference TRBV13 and TRBJ1-1 provide the parts outside the CDR3, is AAGVIQSPRHLIKEKRETATLKCYPIPRHDTVYWYQQGPGQDPQFLISFYEKMQSDKGSIPDRFSAQQFSDYHSELNMSSLELGDSALYFCASSFLRQNTEAFFGQGTRLTVV.

J is TRBJ2-1 and V is TRBV5-1, with 12 bases matching TRBD2. V trimming: 4 bases; J trimming: 0 bases; junction bases outside the gene matches: 11. Germline V gene data show CDR1 as SGHRS and CDR2 as YFSETQ. The CDR3 runs to 19 residues. CDR3 in amino acids: CASSSLPGLAGVSYNEQFF. Written as DNA, the CDR3 is TGCGCCAGCAGCAGTTTACCGGGACTAGCGGGTGTCTCCTACAATGAGCAGTTCTTC.

The chain employs TRBV5-1 and TRBJ1-1; 7 bases match TRBD1. CDR3 size: 16 residues. Germline loops: CDR1 SGHRS, CDR2 YFSETQ. The trim removed 5 bases at V and 4 bases at J, leaving 14 bases unmatched. This chain's CDR3 is CASSSRTGILSTEAFF. The CDR3 DNA sequence: TGCGCCAGCAGTTCCAGGACAGGAATTCTGAGCACTGAAGCTTTCTTT.

The V call is TRBV30, the J call TRBJ1-2; 9 positions match TRBD1. Germline trimming cut 8 bases from V and 7 bases from J; bases unmatched to any gene: 11. Germline lookup yields CDR1 GTSNPN and CDR2 SVGIG (reference sequence). The CDR3 spans 13 residues. Here the CDR3 DNA reads TGTGCCGGAGGACCGGGACAGGGAATTGGCTACACCTTC. Its translation: CAGGPGQGIGYTF.

V is TRBV5-1 and J is TRBJ1-2; D unresolved. The CDR3 has 15 residues. The germline V gene encodes CDR1 SGHRS and CDR2 YFSETQ. The ends were cut back, 0 bases at V and 5 bases at J, with 14 bases in the middle. The CDR3 spells CASSLGGNLLYGYTF. The CDR3 DNA reads as TGCGCCAGCAGCTTGGGAGGGAACTTGCTGTATGGCTACACCTTC.

V usage is TRBV5-8 and J usage is TRBJ2-1; D is undetermined. Trimming pared 9 bases from V and 4 bases from J, leaving 17 bases between. This CDR3 contains 14 residues. Germline CDR1 and CDR2: SGHTS and YDEGEE. CDR3 in amino acids: CAILGAQEYNEQFF. The DNA of the CDR3 is TGTGCCATCCTGGGCGCCCAAGAGTACAATGAGCAGTTCTTC.

This clone was seen a single time. The rearrangement joins TRBV11-2 to TRBJ2-5; D is possibly TRBD2 (6 bases). From germline, CDR1 is SGHAT and CDR2 FQNNGV. V lost 6 bases, J lost 3 bases, and 17 bases lay in between. This CDR3 contains 15 residues. CDR3 residues: CASRGDSGTKETQYF. In nucleotides, the CDR3 is TGTGCCAGCAGGGGGGATAGCGGCACCAAAGAGACCCAGTACTTC.

The rearrangement joins TRBV15 to TRBJ1-5; no clear D. CDR3 length: 14 residues. Looked up from germline, CDR1 is LNHNV and CDR2 is YYDKDF (reference sequence). Trimming took 8 bases from V and 2 from J, leaving 13 bases between them. The CDR3 reads CATAGVSGNQPQHF. CDR3 nucleotides: TGTGCCACCGCGGGCGTAAGCGGCAATCAGCCCCAGCATTTT. Full variable domain (outside the CDR3, taken from reference TRBV15 and TRBJ1-5): DAMVIQNPRYQVTQFGKPVTLSCSQTLNHNVMYWYQQKSSQAPKLLFHYYDKDFNNEADTPDNFQSRRPNTSFCFLDIRSPGLGDTAMYLCATAGVSGNQPQHFGDGTRLSIL.

In its sample, this clone was seen a few times. The V call is TRBV21-1, the J call TRBJ2-7; the DNA was not compared with TRBD2, the D call given in the table. TRBV21-1 is described as a pseudogene. The CDR3 is made up of 14 amino acids. The CDR3 bases are TGTGCCAGCAGCAAAGGGAGGCCTATCTACGAGCAGTACTTC. Protein sequence: CASSKGRPIYEQYF.